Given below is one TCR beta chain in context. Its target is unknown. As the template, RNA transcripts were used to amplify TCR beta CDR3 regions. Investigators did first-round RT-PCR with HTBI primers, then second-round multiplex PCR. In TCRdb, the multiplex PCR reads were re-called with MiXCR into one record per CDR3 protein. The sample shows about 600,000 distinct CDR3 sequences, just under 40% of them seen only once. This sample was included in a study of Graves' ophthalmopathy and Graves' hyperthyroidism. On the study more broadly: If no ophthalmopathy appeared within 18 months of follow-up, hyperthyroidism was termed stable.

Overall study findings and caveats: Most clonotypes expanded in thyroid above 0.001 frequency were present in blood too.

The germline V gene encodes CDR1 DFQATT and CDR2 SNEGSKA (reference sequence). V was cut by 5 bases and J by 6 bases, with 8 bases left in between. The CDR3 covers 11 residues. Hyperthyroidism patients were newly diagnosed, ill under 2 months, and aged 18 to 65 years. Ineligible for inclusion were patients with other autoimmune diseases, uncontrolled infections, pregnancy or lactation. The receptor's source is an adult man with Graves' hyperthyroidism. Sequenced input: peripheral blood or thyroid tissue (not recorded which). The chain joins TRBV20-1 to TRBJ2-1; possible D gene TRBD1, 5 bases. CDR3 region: CSADDSNEQFF. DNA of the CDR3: TGCAGTGCTGACGACAGCAATGAGCAGTTCTTC.